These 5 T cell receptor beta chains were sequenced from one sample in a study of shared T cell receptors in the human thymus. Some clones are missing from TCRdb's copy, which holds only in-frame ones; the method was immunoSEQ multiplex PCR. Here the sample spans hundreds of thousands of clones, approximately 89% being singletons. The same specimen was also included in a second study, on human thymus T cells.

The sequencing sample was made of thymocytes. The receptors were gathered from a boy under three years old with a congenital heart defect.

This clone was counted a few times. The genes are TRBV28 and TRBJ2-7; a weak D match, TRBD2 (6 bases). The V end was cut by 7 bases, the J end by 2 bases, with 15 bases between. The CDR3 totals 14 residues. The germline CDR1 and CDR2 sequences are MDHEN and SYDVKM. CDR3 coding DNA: TGTGCCAGCACCAGGAGGGACTCAGCCTACGAGCAGTACTTC. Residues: CASTRRDSAYEQYF.

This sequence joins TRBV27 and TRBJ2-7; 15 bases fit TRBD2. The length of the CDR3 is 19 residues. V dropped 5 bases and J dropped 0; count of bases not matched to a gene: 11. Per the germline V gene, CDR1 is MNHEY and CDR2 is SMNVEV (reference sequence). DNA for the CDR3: TGTGCCAGCAGTCCGAGGACTAGCGGGGGGGCTGTTGGCTCCTACGAGCAGTACTTC. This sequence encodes CASSPRTSGGAVGSYEQYF.

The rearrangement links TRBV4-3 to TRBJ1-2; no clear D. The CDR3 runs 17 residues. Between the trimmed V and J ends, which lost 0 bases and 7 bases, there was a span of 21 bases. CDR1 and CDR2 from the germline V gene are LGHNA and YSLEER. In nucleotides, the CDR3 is TGCGCCAGCAGCCAAGAGGCCCCCCTGGGAGAGGCCCGTGGCTACACCTTC. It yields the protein CASSQEAPLGEARGYTF.

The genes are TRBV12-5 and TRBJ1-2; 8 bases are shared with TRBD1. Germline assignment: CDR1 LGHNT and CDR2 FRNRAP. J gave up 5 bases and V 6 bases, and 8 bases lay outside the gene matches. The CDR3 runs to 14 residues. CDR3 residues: CASGRGQVEYGYTF. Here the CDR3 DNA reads TGTGCTAGTGGCCGGGGACAGGTCGAGTATGGCTACACCTTC. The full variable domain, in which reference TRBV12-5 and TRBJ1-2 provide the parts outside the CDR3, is DARVTQTPRHKVTEMGQEVTMRCQPILGHNTVFWYRQTMMQGLELLAYFRNRAPLDDSGMPKDRFSAEMPDATLATLKIQPSEPRDSAVYFCASGRGQVEYGYTFGSGTRLTVV.

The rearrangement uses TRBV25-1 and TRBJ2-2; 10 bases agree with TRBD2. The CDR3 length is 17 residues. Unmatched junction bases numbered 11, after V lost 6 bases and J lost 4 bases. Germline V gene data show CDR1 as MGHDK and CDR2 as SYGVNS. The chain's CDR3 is CASSPPLSGGITGELFF. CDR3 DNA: TGTGCCAGCAGCCCCCCCCTTAGCGGGGGGATCACCGGGGAGCTGTTTTTT. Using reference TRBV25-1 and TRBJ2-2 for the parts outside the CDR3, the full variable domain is EADIYQTPRYLVIGTGKKITLECSQTMGHDKMYWYQQDPGMELHLIHYSYGVNSTEKGDLSSESTVSRIRTEHFPLTLESARPSHTSQYLCASSPPLSGGITGELFFGEGSRLTVL.